These 14 T cell receptor beta chains were all obtained from the same sample, sequenced in a study of beta chain features in type 1 diabetes. Investigators reverse transcribed all isolated RNA, so they sequenced expressed TCRB transcripts. Libraries were prepared by immunoSEQ multiplex PCR; TCRdb keeps only in-frame clonotypes and omits some of them. Among 300,000 to 400,000 clones listed, 9.5% to 11% were seen once. Sequencing was carried out using naive CD4+ T cells from blood. The receptors here all came from a woman under 40 in good health.

The rearrangement links TRBV11-2 to TRBJ2-3, with D hard to call. The CDR3 has 15 amino acids. Trimming took off 3 bases at V and 2 bases at J, with 12 bases between the two ends. Germline values: CDR1 SGHAT, CDR2 FQNNGV. The CDR3 DNA follows: TGTGCCAGCAGCTTCGAGCGCGCTCCCACAGATACGCAGTATTTT. Its translation: CASSFERAPTDTQYF.

The CDR3 nucleotides read TGCAGTGCTCATACAGGGAATGGCTACACCTTC. Protein sequence: CSAHTGNGYTF. The V and J genes are TRBV20-1 and TRBJ1-2; D is possibly TRBD1 (6 bases). This CDR3 has 11 residues. V was cut by 5 bases and J by 6 bases, with 10 bases left in between. CDR1 and CDR2 from the germline V gene are DFQATT and SNEGSKA (reference sequence).

The rearrangement joins TRBV5-1 to TRBJ1-2; D unclear. This CDR3 comprises 13 residues. Looked up from germline, CDR1 is SGHRS and CDR2 is YFSETQ. The V end was cut by 0 bases, the J end by 3 bases, with 6 bases between. The CDR3 DNA follows: TGCGCCAGCAGCTTGGTGGCAGACTATGGCTACACCTTC. Encoded protein: CASSLVADYGYTF.

The V call is TRBV15, the J call TRBJ2-7; 12 bases align to TRBD2. After removal of 1 base from V and 4 bases from J, the junction contained 2 bases not matched to a gene. Looked up from germline, CDR1 is LNHNV and CDR2 is YYDKDF (reference sequence). The CDR3 is 15 residues long. This CDR3 is CATSRATSGSYEQYF. As DNA, the CDR3 is TGTGCCACCAGCAGAGCGACTAGCGGGAGTTACGAGCAGTACTTC.

This sequence joins TRBV9 and TRBJ2-7, with D maybe TRBD2 (5 bases). CDR3 length: 15 amino acids. V lost 4 bases and J lost 5, with 19 bases in between. Germline V gene sequence: CDR1 SGDLS, CDR2 YYNGEE. This CDR3 is CASSPQALSGNEQYF. CDR3 DNA sequence: TGTGCCAGCAGCCCCCAGGCGTTATCGGGAAACGAGCAGTACTTC.

This clone was detected a few times. This CDR3 is CAIREGSGSEQFF. CDR3 in DNA: TGTGCCATCCGAGAAGGTAGCGGGAGTGAGCAGTTCTTC. The chain employs TRBV6-6 and TRBJ2-1; 9 positions match TRBD2. CDR3 length: 13 amino acids. Germline CDR1 is MNHNY and CDR2 is SVGAGI (reference sequence). V was pared by 10 bases and J by 9 bases, with 10 bases of the junction left unmatched.

CDR3 residues: CASSRTSGRVEEIQYF. CDR3 bases: TGTGCCAGCAGCCGGACTAGCGGGAGGGTGGAGGAAATTCAGTACTTC. This chain uses TRBV4-2 with TRBJ2-4; 15 bases map to TRBD2. CDR3 length: 16 amino acids. CDR1 and CDR2 (germline): LGHNA, YNFKEQ. Trimming cost V 4 bases and J 10 bases; bases outside gene matches: 8.

The chain joins TRBV27 to TRBJ2-7; tentative D call: TRBD1 (5 bases). CDR3 length: 12 residues. The germline V gene encodes CDR1 MNHEY and CDR2 SMNVEV (reference sequence). The V gene lost 2 bases and the J gene lost 6 bases, with 8 bases spanning the gap. The CDR3 reads CASSLRGGEQYF. Written as DNA, the CDR3 is TGTGCCAGCAGTTTAAGGGGCGGCGAGCAGTACTTC.

The V and J genes are TRBV28 and TRBJ2-7, with D maybe TRBD2 (6 bases). Trimming left V 7 bases short and J 0 bases short, with 16 bases between. The CDR3 has 15 amino acids. Per germline, CDR1 MDHEN and CDR2 SYDVKM. CDR3 in amino acids: CASKLAGGTSYEQYF. The CDR3 DNA follows: TGTGCCAGCAAACTCGCTGGCGGGACCTCCTACGAGCAGTACTTC. Using reference TRBV28 and TRBJ2-7 for the parts outside the CDR3, the full variable domain is DVKVTQSSRYLVKRTGEKVFLECVQDMDHENMFWYRQDPGLGLRLIYFSYDVKMKEKGDIPEGYSVSREKKERFSLILESASTNQTSMYLCASKLAGGTSYEQYFGPGTRLTVT.

This clone was counted a few times. The rearrangement uses TRBV7-2 and TRBJ2-5; D possibly corresponds to TRBD2 (5 bases). The ends were cut back, 4 bases at V and 2 bases at J, with 8 bases in the middle. This CDR3 is built from 13 residues. CDR1 is SGHTA, CDR2 FQGNSA, per germline. The CDR3 DNA follows: TGTGCCAGCAGCTCGACTACACAAGAGACCCAGTACTTC. Protein product: CASSSTTQETQYF.

This clone was seen more than once but under ten times. The CDR3 protein is CASSSVREQFF. The DNA of the CDR3 is TGTGCCAGCAGCTCCGTCCGTGAGCAGTTCTTC. The V and J genes are TRBV27 and TRBJ2-1, with unresolved D. CDR1 is MNHEY and CDR2 is SMNVEV in the germline V gene (reference sequence). Between the trimmed V and J ends, which lost 6 bases and 9 bases, there was a span of 9 bases. This CDR3 region has 11 residues.

This clone showed up just a few times. The rearrangement links TRBV28 to TRBJ2-6, with a tentative D call TRBD2 (5 bases). V shed 6 bases and J shed 0 bases, with 12 bases lying between them. The CDR3 has 16 amino acids. The V gene's germline CDR1 is MDHEN and CDR2 SYDVKM. CDR3 nucleotides: TGTGCCAGCAGCCCGGAGGACCGCTCTGGGGCCAACGTCCTGACTTTC. Translating it yields CASSPEDRSGANVLTF.

This clone was detected only a few times. This chain links TRBV5-4 with TRBJ2-3; the match to TRBD2 covers 7 bases. CDR1 SGHNT and CDR2 YYREEE come from the germline V gene (reference sequence). Trimming took 1 base from V and 5 from J; bases not matched to a gene: 10. This CDR3 has 16 residues. Here the CDR3 DNA reads TGTGCCAGCAGCTTGTTCGTGGGAGGGGCACAAGATACGCAGTATTTT. Its protein is CASSLFVGGAQDTQYF. The complete variable domain, with remaining parts taken from reference TRBV5-4 and TRBJ2-3, reads ETGVTQSPTHLIKTRGQQVTLRCSSQSGHNTVSWYQQALGQGPQFIFQYYREEENGRGNFPPRFSGLQFPNYSSELNVNALELDDSALYLCASSLFVGGAQDTQYFGPGTRLTVL.

CDR3 amino acids: CASSQAGTSGSSEQFF. CDR3 nucleotides: TGTGCCAGCAGCCAAGCCGGGACTAGCGGGAGCAGTGAGCAGTTCTTC. The genes are TRBV4-2 and TRBJ2-1, with 14 bases that match TRBD2. This CDR3 has 16 residues. V shed 1 base, J shed 9 bases, and the junction held 5 bases outside the gene matches. Germline assignment: CDR1 LGHNA and CDR2 YNFKEQ.